The rows below give T cell receptor beta chains drawn from one sample of a study of shared clonotypes between healthy human individuals. Method: immunoSEQ multiplex PCR; TCRdb's copy keeps in-frame clones and lacks some. The repertoire holds about 1.1 million clones, roughly 80% seen once, with roughly 0.83% in the top ten. Sequenced material: memory CD4+ T cells from PBMCs. The receptors derive from a man younger than 35 in good health. Some clones in this sample may be carry-over from other donors' samples. Each CDR3 is given with its conserved first and last residue. D genes are given only for firm matches. Expanded clones are given a class, and other clones once, few, many or no size at all.

cdr3_length: 14
clone_size: .
d_call: TRBD1
v_call: TRBV6-1
j_call: TRBJ1-4
cdr3_nt: TGTGCCAGCGGACCGCAGGGGGGGGGTGAAAAACTGTTTTTT
cdr3_aa: CASGPQGGGEKLFF

cdr3_length: 14
clone_size: .
d_call: TRBD2
v_call: TRBV7-2
j_call: TRBJ2-3
cdr3_nt: TGTGCCAGCAGCTTACTAGCGGGGGACGATACGCAGTATTTT
cdr3_aa: CASSLLAGDDTQYF

cdr3_length: 14
clone_size: .
d_call: TRBD1
v_call: TRBV7-9
j_call: TRBJ1-1
cdr3_nt: TGTGCCAGCAGCTTCGGACAGGCGAACACTGAAGCTTTCTTT
cdr3_aa: CASSFGQANTEAFF

cdr3_length: 15
clone_size: .
d_call: TRBD2
v_call: TRBV6-1
j_call: TRBJ2-1
cdr3_nt: TGTGCCAGCAGTGCGACTAGCGGAGCCTACAATGAGCAGTTCTTC
cdr3_aa: CASSATSGAYNEQFF

cdr3_length: 12
clone_size: .
d_call: .
v_call: TRBV30
j_call: TRBJ1-2
cdr3_nt: TGTGCCTGGAGTGTACGTGACCGGGGCTACACCTTC
cdr3_aa: CAWSVRDRGYTF

cdr3_length: 13
clone_size: .
d_call: .
v_call: TRBV5-4
j_call: TRBJ2-4
cdr3_nt: TGTGCCAGCAGTTTCTTTGGCAAAAACATTCAGTACTTC
cdr3_aa: CASSFFGKNIQYF

cdr3_length: 15
clone_size: .
d_call: .
v_call: TRBV28
j_call: TRBJ2-2
cdr3_nt: TGTGCCAGCAGTGGTGGGGAAAAGAACACCGGGGAGCTGTTTTTT
cdr3_aa: CASSGGEKNTGELFF

cdr3_length: 14
clone_size: .
d_call: TRBD1
v_call: TRBV2
j_call: TRBJ2-1
cdr3_nt: TGTGCCATACCGGGGACAGGGACCTACAATGAGCAGTTCTTC
cdr3_aa: CAIPGTGTYNEQFF

cdr3_length: 13
clone_size: .
d_call: .
v_call: TRBV25-1
j_call: TRBJ1-1
cdr3_nt: TGTGCCAGCAGGACGGTCATGAACACTGAAGCTTTCTTT
cdr3_aa: CASRTVMNTEAFF

cdr3_length: 14
clone_size: .
d_call: .
v_call: TRBV30
j_call: TRBJ1-2
cdr3_nt: TGTGCCTGGAGAGTGCCTAGACAAGACTATGGCTACACCTTC
cdr3_aa: CAWRVPRQDYGYTF

cdr3_length: 15
clone_size: .
d_call: TRBD2
v_call: TRBV4-3
j_call: TRBJ2-3
cdr3_nt: TGCGCCAGCAGCCAACGAGCGGGAGGTAGAGATACGCAGTATTTT
cdr3_aa: CASSQRAGGRDTQYF

cdr3_length: 14
clone_size: .
d_call: .
v_call: TRBV7-2
j_call: TRBJ1-2
cdr3_nt: TGTGCCAGCAGCTTAGAACAGGGTAACTATGGCTACACCTTC
cdr3_aa: CASSLEQGNYGYTF

cdr3_length: 13
clone_size: .
d_call: .
v_call: TRBV7-3
j_call: TRBJ1-2
cdr3_nt: TGTGCCAGCAGCTTTGGACCTTCCTATGGCTACACCTTC
cdr3_aa: CASSFGPSYGYTF

cdr3_length: 17
clone_size: .
d_call: .
v_call: TRBV7-9
j_call: TRBJ1-4
cdr3_nt: TGTGCCAGCAGCCCGGACCCGCGGGCGGGAACTAATGAAAAACTGTTTTTT
cdr3_aa: CASSPDPRAGTNEKLFF

cdr3_length: 15
clone_size: .
d_call: .
v_call: TRBV28
j_call: TRBJ1-5
cdr3_nt: TGTGCCAGCAGTTTACTTCGGGGGCTTTGGCAGCCCCAGCATTTT
cdr3_aa: CASSLLRGLWQPQHF

cdr3_length: 13
clone_size: .
d_call: TRBD1
v_call: TRBV4-1
j_call: TRBJ1-5
cdr3_nt: TGCGCCAGCAGCGGACAGGTCAATCAGCCCCAGCATTTT
cdr3_aa: CASSGQVNQPQHF

cdr3_length: 13
clone_size: .
d_call: TRBD1
v_call: TRBV29-1
j_call: TRBJ2-3
cdr3_nt: TGCAGCGCAGGACAGGGTAACGCAGATACGCAGTATTTT
cdr3_aa: CSAGQGNADTQYF

cdr3_length: 15
clone_size: .
d_call: TRBD1
v_call: TRBV4-3
j_call: TRBJ1-1
cdr3_nt: TGCGCCAGCAGACCACTGGACAGGATGAACACTGAAGCTTTCTTT
cdr3_aa: CASRPLDRMNTEAFF

cdr3_length: 17
clone_size: .
d_call: TRBD2
v_call: TRBV7-8
j_call: TRBJ2-3
cdr3_nt: TGTGCCAGCAGCTTATCCTCGACTAGCGGGAGTCGGGATACGCAGTATTTT
cdr3_aa: CASSLSSTSGSRDTQYF

cdr3_length: 14
clone_size: .
d_call: TRBD1
v_call: TRBV18
j_call: TRBJ1-2
cdr3_nt: TGTGCCAGCTCCCCCGGGACAGGGGAATTTGGCTACACCTTC
cdr3_aa: CASSPGTGEFGYTF

cdr3_length: 16
clone_size: .
d_call: .
v_call: TRBV2
j_call: TRBJ1-1
cdr3_nt: TGTGCCAGCAGTGTGAGGGCGGACCCCCGAGGCCAGATTGCTTTCTTT
cdr3_aa: CASSVRADPRGQIAFF

cdr3_length: 14
clone_size: .
d_call: .
v_call: TRBV27
j_call: TRBJ1-1
cdr3_nt: TGTGCCAGCAGTTTTCGACAGCCGAACACTGAAGCTTTCTTT
cdr3_aa: CASSFRQPNTEAFF

cdr3_length: 17
clone_size: few
d_call: TRBD1
v_call: TRBV27
j_call: TRBJ1-5
cdr3_nt: TGTGCCAGCAGTCAGGGCAACAGGGGGATCTGGAATCAGCCCCAGCATTTT
cdr3_aa: CASSQGNRGIWNQPQHF

cdr3_length: 14
clone_size: many
d_call: .
v_call: TRBV6-1
j_call: TRBJ2-7
cdr3_nt: TGTGCCAGCAGTGTGAGAGGGAGCTCCTACGAGCAGTACTTC
cdr3_aa: CASSVRGSSYEQYF

cdr3_length: 14
clone_size: .
d_call: .
v_call: TRBV5-6
j_call: TRBJ2-7
cdr3_nt: TGTGCCAGCAGCGCCGGGGTAAGCTCCTACGAGCAGTACTTC
cdr3_aa: CASSAGVSSYEQYF

cdr3_length: 16
clone_size: .
d_call: TRBD2
v_call: TRBV7-3
j_call: TRBJ2-1
cdr3_nt: TGTGCCAGCAGCTTAAAAGTGGGAGGGTCCTACAATGAGCAGTTCTTC
cdr3_aa: CASSLKVGGSYNEQFF

cdr3_length: 17
clone_size: .
d_call: .
v_call: TRBV21-1
j_call: TRBJ2-3
cdr3_nt: TGTGCCAGCAGCAAACTACCGGGACTAGCACCCACAGATACGCAGTATTTT
cdr3_aa: CASSKLPGLAPTDTQYF

cdr3_length: 16
clone_size: few
d_call: TRBD2
v_call: TRBV5-1
j_call: TRBJ2-2
cdr3_nt: TGCGCCAGCAGCCATCGACTAGCGGAGGGCACCGGGGAGCTGTTTTTT
cdr3_aa: CASSHRLAEGTGELFF

cdr3_length: 17
clone_size: .
d_call: .
v_call: TRBV25-1
j_call: TRBJ2-2
cdr3_nt: TGTGCCAGCAGTGCCCATCCAGGGACACCGAACACCGGGGAGCTGTTTTTT
cdr3_aa: CASSAHPGTPNTGELFF

cdr3_length: 12
clone_size: .
d_call: .
v_call: TRBV2
j_call: TRBJ2-2
cdr3_nt: TGTGCCAGCAGTACTCCTACCGGGGAGCTGTTTTTT
cdr3_aa: CASSTPTGELFF

cdr3_length: 16
clone_size: .
d_call: TRBD2
v_call: TRBV7-7
j_call: TRBJ2-5
cdr3_nt: TGTGCCAGCAGCTCCGCTAGCGGGAGTTCGCAGGAGACCCAGTACTTC
cdr3_aa: CASSSASGSSQETQYF

cdr3_length: 15
clone_size: .
d_call: .
v_call: TRBV5-6
j_call: TRBJ2-4
cdr3_nt: TGTGCCAGCAGCTTGTCGACAGTAGCCAAAAACATTCAGTACTTC
cdr3_aa: CASSLSTVAKNIQYF

cdr3_length: 17
clone_size: .
d_call: .
v_call: TRBV7-6
j_call: TRBJ1-4
cdr3_nt: TGTGCCAGCAGCTTAGCGCCCGTCGGCGGGAATAATGAAAAACTGTTTTTT
cdr3_aa: CASSLAPVGGNNEKLFF

cdr3_length: 14
clone_size: few
d_call: .
v_call: TRBV10-3
j_call: TRBJ2-2
cdr3_nt: TGTGCCATCAGCCCAACCGTCGGAGACGGGGAGCTGTTTTTT
cdr3_aa: CAISPTVGDGELFF

cdr3_length: 14
clone_size: once
d_call: .
v_call: TRBV29-1
j_call: TRBJ2-3
cdr3_nt: TGCAGCGTTGAAGGAGGGAGGGGGGCAGATACGCAGTATTTT
cdr3_aa: CSVEGGRGADTQYF

cdr3_length: 14
clone_size: .
d_call: .
v_call: TRBV5-6
j_call: TRBJ2-7
cdr3_nt: TGTGCCAGCAGCCACATGAGGACCGCCTACGAGCAGTACTTC
cdr3_aa: CASSHMRTAYEQYF

cdr3_length: 18
clone_size: .
d_call: TRBD1
v_call: TRBV5-6
j_call: TRBJ2-2
cdr3_nt: TGTGCCAGCAGGGCCCTGGGACAGGGGTCCTTAGGGACCGGGGAGCTGTTTTTT
cdr3_aa: CASRALGQGSLGTGELFF

cdr3_length: 16
clone_size: .
d_call: TRBD2
v_call: TRBV28
j_call: TRBJ2-2
cdr3_nt: TGTGCCAGCAGTTCTAGCGGGAGTGGGAGCACCGGGGAGCTGTTTTTT
cdr3_aa: CASSSSGSGSTGELFF

cdr3_length: 15
clone_size: .
d_call: TRBD2
v_call: TRBV2
j_call: TRBJ2-3
cdr3_nt: TGTGCCAGCAGTGAACAAAGCGGGAGAGTGGATACGCAGTATTTT
cdr3_aa: CASSEQSGRVDTQYF

cdr3_length: 12
clone_size: .
d_call: .
v_call: TRBV5-1
j_call: TRBJ1-1
cdr3_nt: TGCGCCAGCAGCCCGGACACTGGAGAAGCTTTCTTT
cdr3_aa: CASSPDTGEAFF

cdr3_length: 14
clone_size: .
d_call: TRBD1
v_call: TRBV10-3
j_call: TRBJ1-5
cdr3_nt: TGTGCCATCAGTCCAGGGGGGAACAATCAGCCCCAGCATTTT
cdr3_aa: CAISPGGNNQPQHF

cdr3_length: 11
clone_size: .
d_call: .
v_call: TRBV11-2
j_call: TRBJ1-4
cdr3_nt: TGTGCCAGCAGTCAAATCGAAAAACTGTTTTTT
cdr3_aa: CASSQIEKLFF

cdr3_length: 14
clone_size: .
d_call: .
v_call: TRBV18
j_call: TRBJ1-2
cdr3_nt: TGTGCCAGCTCACGGGCAGTCGTGAACTATGGCTACACCTTC
cdr3_aa: CASSRAVVNYGYTF

cdr3_length: 14
clone_size: .
d_call: .
v_call: TRBV6-1
j_call: TRBJ2-7
cdr3_nt: TGTGCCAGCAGTCGTGTAAGGGAAGCCTACGAGCAGTACTTC
cdr3_aa: CASSRVREAYEQYF

cdr3_length: 13
clone_size: .
d_call: .
v_call: TRBV7-2
j_call: TRBJ2-5
cdr3_nt: TGTGCCAGCAGCTTGACGGGGGAAGAGACCCAGTACTTC
cdr3_aa: CASSLTGEETQYF

cdr3_length: 13
clone_size: .
d_call: TRBD1
v_call: TRBV10-3
j_call: TRBJ1-1
cdr3_nt: TGTGCCATCGGATTTACAGGGGACACTGAAGCTTTCTTT
cdr3_aa: CAIGFTGDTEAFF

cdr3_length: 16
clone_size: .
d_call: .
v_call: TRBV11-3
j_call: TRBJ2-2
cdr3_nt: TGTGCCAGCAGCTCCCGGCGGGGGCGGAACACCGGGGAGCTGTTTTTT
cdr3_aa: CASSSRRGRNTGELFF

cdr3_length: 13
clone_size: .
d_call: .
v_call: TRBV7-9
j_call: TRBJ1-2
cdr3_nt: TGTGCCAGCAGCTTAATTTCCGGCTATGGCTACACCTTC
cdr3_aa: CASSLISGYGYTF

cdr3_length: 14
clone_size: .
d_call: .
v_call: TRBV7-2
j_call: TRBJ1-5
cdr3_nt: TGTGCCAGCAGCCCAAGGACAGTCCGGGAGCCCCAGCATTTT
cdr3_aa: CASSPRTVREPQHF

cdr3_length: 16
clone_size: .
d_call: TRBD2
v_call: TRBV28
j_call: TRBJ2-5
cdr3_nt: TGTGCCAGCAGCCGCCGGACTAGTCGGGTTTTGCAGACCCAGTACTTC
cdr3_aa: CASSRRTSRVLQTQYF

cdr3_length: 15
clone_size: .
d_call: TRBD2
v_call: TRBV9
j_call: TRBJ2-1
cdr3_nt: TGTGCCAGCAGCCTTAGCGGGAGCTCCTACAATGAGCAGTTCTTC
cdr3_aa: CASSLSGSSYNEQFF